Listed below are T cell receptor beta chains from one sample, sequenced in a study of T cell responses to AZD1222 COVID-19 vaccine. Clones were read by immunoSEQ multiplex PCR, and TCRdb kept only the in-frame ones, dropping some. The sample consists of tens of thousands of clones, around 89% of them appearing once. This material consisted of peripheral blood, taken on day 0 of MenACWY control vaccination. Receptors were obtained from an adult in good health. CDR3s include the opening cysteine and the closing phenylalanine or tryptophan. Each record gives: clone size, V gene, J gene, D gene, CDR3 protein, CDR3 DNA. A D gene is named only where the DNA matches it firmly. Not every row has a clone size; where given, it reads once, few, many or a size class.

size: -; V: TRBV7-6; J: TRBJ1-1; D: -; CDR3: CASSSTEDTEAFF; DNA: TGTGCCAGCAGCTCGACGGAGGACACTGAAGCTTTCTTT
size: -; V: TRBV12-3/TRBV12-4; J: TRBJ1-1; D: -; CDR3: CASSHGRGTEAFF; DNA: TGTGCCAGCAGTCACGGTAGGGGAACTGAAGCTTTCTTT
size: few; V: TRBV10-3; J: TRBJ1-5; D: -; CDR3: CAISENEDQPQHF; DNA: TGTGCCATCAGTGAAAATGAGGATCAGCCCCAGCATTTT
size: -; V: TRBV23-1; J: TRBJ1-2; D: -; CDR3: CASRLGPPRGGYTF; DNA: TGCGCCAGCAGGCTAGGGCCACCGAGGGGTGGCTACACCTTC
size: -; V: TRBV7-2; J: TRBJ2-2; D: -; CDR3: CASSFTGDGTGELFF; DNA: TGTGCCAGCAGCTTCACGGGAGACGGCACCGGGGAGCTGTTTTTT
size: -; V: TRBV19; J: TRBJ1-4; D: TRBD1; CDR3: CASSYRGDEKLFF; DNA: TGTGCCAGTAGTTACAGGGGTGATGAAAAACTGTTTTTT
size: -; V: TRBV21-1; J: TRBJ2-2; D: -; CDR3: CASSKDDGELFF; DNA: TGTGCCAGCAGCAAAGACGACGGGGAGCTGTTTTTT
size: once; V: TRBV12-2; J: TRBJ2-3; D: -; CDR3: CASRLPPWADTQYF; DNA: TGTGCAAGTCGCTTACCGCCCTGGGCCGATACGCAGTATTTT
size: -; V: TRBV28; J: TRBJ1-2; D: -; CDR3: CASSPQAGENYGYTF; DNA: TGTGCCAGCAGTCCCCAGGCAGGGGAGAACTATGGCTACACCTTC
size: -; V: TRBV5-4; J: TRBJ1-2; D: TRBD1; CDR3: CASSGGQGKNGYTF; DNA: TGTGCCAGCAGCGGGGGACAGGGAAAGAATGGCTACACCTTC
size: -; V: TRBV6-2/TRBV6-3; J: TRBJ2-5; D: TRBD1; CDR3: CTSSWDMKSGHDREETQYF; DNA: TGTACCAGCAGTTGGGACATGAAGAGCGGTCACGACAGGGAAGAGACCCAGTACTTC
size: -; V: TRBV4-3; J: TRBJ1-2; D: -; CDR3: CASSQDSGAELYGYTF; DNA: TGCGCCAGCAGCCAAGATTCCGGGGCCGAGCTCTATGGCTACACCTTC
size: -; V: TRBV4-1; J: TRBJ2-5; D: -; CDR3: CASSPRPLRLQETQYF; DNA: TGCGCCAGCAGCCCAAGACCGCTCCGTTTACAAGAGACCCAGTACTTC
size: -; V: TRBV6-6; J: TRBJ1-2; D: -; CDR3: CASSSRTAHVYGYTF; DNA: TGTGCCAGCAGTTCCAGGACAGCGCACGTCTATGGCTACACCTTC
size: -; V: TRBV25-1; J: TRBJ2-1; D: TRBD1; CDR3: CASSEVTGKAYNEQFF; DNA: TGTGCCAGCAGTGAAGTGACAGGGAAGGCCTACAATGAGCAGTTCTTC
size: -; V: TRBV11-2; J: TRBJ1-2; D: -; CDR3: CASSPERRDGYTF; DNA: TGTGCCAGCAGCCCAGAGAGGAGGGATGGCTACACCTTC
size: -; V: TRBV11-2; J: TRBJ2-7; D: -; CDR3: CASSSSPWSSYEQYF; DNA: TGTGCCAGCAGCTCCTCACCCTGGAGCTCCTACGAGCAGTACTTC
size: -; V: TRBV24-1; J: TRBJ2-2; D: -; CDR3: CATSDLARGDTGELFF; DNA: TGTGCCACCAGTGATTTAGCCAGGGGGGACACCGGGGAGCTGTTTTTT
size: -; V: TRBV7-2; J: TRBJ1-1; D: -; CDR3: CASSNRDGLREAFF; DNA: TGTGCCAGCAGCAACCGGGACGGACTCCGTGAAGCTTTCTTT
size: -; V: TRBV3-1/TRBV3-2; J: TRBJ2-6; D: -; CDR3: CASSRGSGANVLTF; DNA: TGTGCCAGCAGCCGCGGCTCTGGGGCCAACGTCCTGACTTTC
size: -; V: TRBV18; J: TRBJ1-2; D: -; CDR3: CASSRDPQYFYGYTF; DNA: TGTGCCAGCTCAAGGGATCCTCAATACTTCTATGGCTACACCTTC
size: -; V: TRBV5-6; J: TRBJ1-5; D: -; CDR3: CASSLVGRENQPQHF; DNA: TGTGCCAGCAGCTTGGTGGGGCGCGAGAATCAGCCCCAGCATTTT
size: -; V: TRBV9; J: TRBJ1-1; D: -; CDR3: CASSVGGVSTEAFF; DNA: TGTGCCAGCAGCGTGGGAGGGGTGAGTACTGAAGCTTTCTTT
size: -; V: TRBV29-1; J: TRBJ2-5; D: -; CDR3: CSVGRQETQYF; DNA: TGCAGCGTTGGCCGACAAGAGACCCAGTACTTC
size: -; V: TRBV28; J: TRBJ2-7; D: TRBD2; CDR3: CASSLWGLAGGPGEQYF; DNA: TGTGCCAGCAGTTTATGGGGACTAGCGGGAGGGCCAGGCGAGCAGTACTTC